This paragraph reports one TCR beta chain. Per the original data handling: Amplification with reference gene primers provided the estimates of nucleated cell counts. Measured with immunoSEQ multiplex PCR; TCRdb has only the in-frame clones, and not every one. V, J and clone size were drawn from that table, and D and trimming were deduced from the DNA. This sample has 50,000 to 75,000 clones, with over 75% found just once. This record belongs to a study of blood T cell repertoires in COVID-19. Trimming took 6 bases from V and 0 from J, leaving 11 bases between them. CDR3 length: 14 amino acids. Looked up from germline, CDR1 is MDHEN and CDR2 is SYDVKM.

Sequenced material: peripheral blood. This clonotype was obtained from a man aged 55 to 70 with acute or convalescent COVID-19. The chain recombines TRBV28 with TRBJ1-1, with D possibly being TRBD1 (5 bases). CDR3 region: CASRLGAMNTEAFF. The CDR3, as DNA: TGTGCCAGCAGGCTTGGGGCTATGAACACTGAAGCTTTCTTT.